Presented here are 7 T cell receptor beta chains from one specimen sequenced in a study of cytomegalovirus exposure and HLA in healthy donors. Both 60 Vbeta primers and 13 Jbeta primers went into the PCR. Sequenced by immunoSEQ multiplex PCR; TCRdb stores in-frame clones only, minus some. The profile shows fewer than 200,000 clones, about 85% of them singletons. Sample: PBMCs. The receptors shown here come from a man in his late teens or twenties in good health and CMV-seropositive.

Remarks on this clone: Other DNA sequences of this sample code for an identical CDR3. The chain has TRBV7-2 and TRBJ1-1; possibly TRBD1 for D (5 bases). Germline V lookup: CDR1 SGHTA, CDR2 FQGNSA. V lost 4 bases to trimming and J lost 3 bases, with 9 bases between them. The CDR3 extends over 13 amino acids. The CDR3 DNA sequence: TGTGCCAGCAGCTCGTCCAGGGACACTGAAGCTTTCTTT. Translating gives CASSSSRDTEAFF.

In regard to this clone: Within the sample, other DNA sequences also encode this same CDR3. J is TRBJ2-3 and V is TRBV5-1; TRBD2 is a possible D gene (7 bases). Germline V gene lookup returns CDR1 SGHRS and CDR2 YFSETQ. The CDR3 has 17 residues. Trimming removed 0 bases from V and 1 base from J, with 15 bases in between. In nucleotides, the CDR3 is TGCGCCAGCAGCTTGGCGCTGGCCGGGGGGCGCACAGATACGCAGTATTTT. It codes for CASSLALAGGRTDTQYF.

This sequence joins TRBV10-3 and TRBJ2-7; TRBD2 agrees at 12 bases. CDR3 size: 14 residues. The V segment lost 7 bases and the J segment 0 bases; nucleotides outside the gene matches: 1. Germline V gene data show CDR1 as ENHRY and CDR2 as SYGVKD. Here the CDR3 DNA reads TGTGCCATCATGACTAGCGGGGGCTCCTACGAGCAGTACTTC. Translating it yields CAIMTSGGSYEQYF.

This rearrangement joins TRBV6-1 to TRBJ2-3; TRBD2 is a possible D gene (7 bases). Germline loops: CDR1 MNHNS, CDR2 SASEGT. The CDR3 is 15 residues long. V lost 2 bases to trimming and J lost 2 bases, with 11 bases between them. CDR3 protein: CASSEWEGVTDTQYF. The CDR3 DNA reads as TGTGCCAGCAGTGAATGGGAGGGGGTCACAGATACGCAGTATTTT.

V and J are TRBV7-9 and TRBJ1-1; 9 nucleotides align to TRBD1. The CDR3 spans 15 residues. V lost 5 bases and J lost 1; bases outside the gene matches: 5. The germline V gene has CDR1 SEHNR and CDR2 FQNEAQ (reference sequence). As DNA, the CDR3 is TGTGCCAGCAGCCTTCCGACAGGGGGGAACACTGAAGCTTTCTTT. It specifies CASSLPTGGNTEAFF.

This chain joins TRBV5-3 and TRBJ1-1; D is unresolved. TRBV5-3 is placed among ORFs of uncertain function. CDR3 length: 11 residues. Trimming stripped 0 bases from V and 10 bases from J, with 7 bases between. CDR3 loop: CARSLEQIAFF. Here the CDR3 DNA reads TGTGCCAGAAGCTTGGAACAGATAGCTTTCTTT.

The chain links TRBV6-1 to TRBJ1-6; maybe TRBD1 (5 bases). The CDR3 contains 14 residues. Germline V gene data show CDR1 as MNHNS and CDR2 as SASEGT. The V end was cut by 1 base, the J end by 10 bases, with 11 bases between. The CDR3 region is CASSEERQYSPLHF. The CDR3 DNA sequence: TGTGCCAGCAGTGAAGAAAGACAGTACTCACCCCTCCACTTT.